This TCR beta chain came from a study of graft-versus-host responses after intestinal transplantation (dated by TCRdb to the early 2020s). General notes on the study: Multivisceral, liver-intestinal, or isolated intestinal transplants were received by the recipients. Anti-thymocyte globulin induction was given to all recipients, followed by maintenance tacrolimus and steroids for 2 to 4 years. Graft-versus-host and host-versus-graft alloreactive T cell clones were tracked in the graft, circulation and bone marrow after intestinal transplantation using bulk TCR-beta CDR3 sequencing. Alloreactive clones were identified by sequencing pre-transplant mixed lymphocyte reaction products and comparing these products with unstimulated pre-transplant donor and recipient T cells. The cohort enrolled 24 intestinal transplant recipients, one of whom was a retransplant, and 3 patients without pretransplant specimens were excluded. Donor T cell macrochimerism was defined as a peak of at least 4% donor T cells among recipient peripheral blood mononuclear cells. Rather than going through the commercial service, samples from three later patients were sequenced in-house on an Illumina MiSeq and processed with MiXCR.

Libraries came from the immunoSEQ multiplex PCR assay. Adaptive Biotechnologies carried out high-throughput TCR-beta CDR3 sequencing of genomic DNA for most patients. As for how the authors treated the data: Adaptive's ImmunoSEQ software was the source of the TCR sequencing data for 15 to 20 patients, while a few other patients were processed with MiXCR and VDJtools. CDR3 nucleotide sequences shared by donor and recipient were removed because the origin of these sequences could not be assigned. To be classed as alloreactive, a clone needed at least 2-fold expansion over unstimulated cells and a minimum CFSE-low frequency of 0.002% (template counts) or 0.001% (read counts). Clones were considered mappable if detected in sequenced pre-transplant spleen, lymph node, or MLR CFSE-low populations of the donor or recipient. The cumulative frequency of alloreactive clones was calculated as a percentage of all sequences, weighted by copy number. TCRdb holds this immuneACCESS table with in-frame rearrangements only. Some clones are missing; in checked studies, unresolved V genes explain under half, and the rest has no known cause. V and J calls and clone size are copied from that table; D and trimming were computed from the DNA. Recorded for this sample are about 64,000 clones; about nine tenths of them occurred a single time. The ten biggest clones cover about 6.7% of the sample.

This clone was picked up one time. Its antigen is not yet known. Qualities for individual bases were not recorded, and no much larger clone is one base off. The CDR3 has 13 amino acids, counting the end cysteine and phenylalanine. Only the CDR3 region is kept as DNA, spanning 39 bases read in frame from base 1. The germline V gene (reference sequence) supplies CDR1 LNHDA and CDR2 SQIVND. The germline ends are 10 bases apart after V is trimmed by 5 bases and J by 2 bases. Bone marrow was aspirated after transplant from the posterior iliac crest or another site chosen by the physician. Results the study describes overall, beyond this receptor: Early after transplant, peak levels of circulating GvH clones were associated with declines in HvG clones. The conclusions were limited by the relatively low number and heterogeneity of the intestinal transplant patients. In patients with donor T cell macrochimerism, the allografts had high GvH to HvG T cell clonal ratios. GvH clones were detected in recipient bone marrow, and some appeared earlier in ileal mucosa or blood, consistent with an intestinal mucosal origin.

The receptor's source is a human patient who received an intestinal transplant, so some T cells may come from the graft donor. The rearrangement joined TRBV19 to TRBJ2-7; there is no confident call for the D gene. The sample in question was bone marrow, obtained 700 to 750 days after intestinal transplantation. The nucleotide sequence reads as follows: TGTGCCAGTAGTCCTGGACCAGCCTACGAGCAGTACTTC. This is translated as CASSPGPAYEQYF.